Listed here are 8 T cell receptor beta chains from one sample, sequenced in a study of blood T cell repertoires in COVID-19. Profiled with immunoSEQ multiplex PCR; TCRdb holds only in-frame clones, not every one. Here the sample spans fewer than 600,000 clones, roughly 90% being singletons. The sequenced sample was PBMCs or T cells enriched from blood (not recorded which). Receptors originate from a middle-aged woman who had recovered from COVID-19.

This clone was recorded a few times. The chain has TRBV19 and TRBJ1-5; TRBD1 is a possible D gene (5 bases). This CDR3 comprises 12 residues. V lost 10 bases and J 5 bases, leaving 12 bases between the germline ends. The V gene's germline CDR1 is LNHDA and CDR2 SQIVND (reference sequence). CDR3 protein: CATGGDYQPQHF. In DNA, the CDR3 is TGTGCCACCGGGGGAGACTATCAGCCCCAGCATTTT.

The chain carries TRBV7-9 and TRBJ1-2, with 10 bases identical to TRBD1. With 5 bases clipped from V and 7 bases from J, the junction kept 16 bases outside the gene matches. This CDR3 spans 17 amino acids. Germline V CDR1 and CDR2: SEHNR, FQNEAQ (reference sequence). The CDR3: CASSMRQGAQRRGGYTF. CDR3 sequence (DNA): TGTGCCAGCAGCATGCGACAGGGGGCGCAGCGGCGGGGTGGCTACACCTTC.

The genes are TRBV9 and TRBJ2-7, with TRBD2 matching over 10 bases. CDR1 is SGDLS and CDR2 is YYNGEE in the germline V gene. This CDR3 contains 14 residues. V lost 1 base to trimming and J lost 6 bases; unmatched junction nucleotides: 4. The CDR3 nucleotides read TGTGCCAGCAGCGTATCTAGCGGGAGATTCGAGCAGTACTTC. Amino acids: CASSVSSGRFEQYF.

The J gene is TRBJ2-5, the V gene TRBV12-5; 11 nucleotides line up with TRBD2. Germline V gene data show CDR1 as LGHNT and CDR2 as FRNRAP. V trimming: 5 bases; J trimming: 2 bases; junction bases outside the gene matches: 4. The CDR3 spans 15 residues. The CDR3 DNA sequence: TGTGCTAGTGGTCAAGGGACTAGCGGACAAGAGACCCAGTACTTC. It translates to CASGQGTSGQETQYF.

This clone was seen just once. This rearrangement joins TRBV7-2 to TRBJ2-1, with a tentative D call TRBD2 (5 bases). In germline, CDR1 is SGHTA, CDR2 FQGNSA. This CDR3 has 15 residues. Trimming pared 2 bases from V and 2 bases from J, leaving 10 bases between. CDR3 coding DNA: TGTGCCAGCAGCTTAAGCGGCCCTACCTACAATGAGCAGTTCTTC. It specifies CASSLSGPTYNEQFF.

The rearrangement joins TRBV10-3 to TRBJ2-7; TRBD2 agrees at 10 bases. The CDR3 sequence is 15 residues long. Unmatched junction bases numbered 11, after V lost 10 bases and J lost 2 bases. The germline V gene has CDR1 ENHRY and CDR2 SYGVKD. CDR3 bases: TGTGCCACCGGACTGAAAGCGGGAGGGCCCTACGAGCAGTACTTC. Translation: CATGLKAGGPYEQYF.

The chain employs TRBV6-2 or TRBV6-3 and TRBJ2-3; 8 nucleotides align to TRBD2. CDR3 size: 17 residues. V shed 6 bases and J 4 bases; nucleotides not matched to a gene: 15. The germline V gene encodes CDR1 MNHEY and CDR2 SVGEGT. CDR3 sequence (DNA): TGTGCCAGCAGCTCCAACAAAGCGGGAGAGGGCGCAGATACGCAGTATTTT. Its protein product is CASSSNKAGEGADTQYF.

Here the CDR3 reads CASSLFTLAGLAGSKEPGELFF. The CDR3, as DNA: TGTGCCAGCAGTTTATTCACCCTGGCGGGACTAGCGGGTAGTAAGGAGCCCGGGGAGCTGTTTTTT. The chain links TRBV27 to TRBJ2-2, with 12 bases fitting TRBD2. This CDR3 is 22 amino acids long. With V trimmed by 1 base and J by 6 bases, 21 bases remained unmatched. Germline loops: CDR1 MNHEY, CDR2 SMNVEV (reference sequence).